The present entry profiles one T cell receptor (beta chain) with its context. The germline V gene has CDR1 ENHRY and CDR2 SYGVKD. V was pared by 0 bases and J by 3 bases, with 5 bases of the junction left unmatched. CDR3 length equals 16 residues. TCRdb's table, derived via immunoSEQ multiplex PCR, lists solely in-frame clones and lacks some. The sample contains 56,000 or so clones, roughly 92% of which appear only once. This entry comes from a study of cytomegalovirus exposure and HLA in healthy donors. Study-wide context: A subsequent analysis stated that the 120 or so validation repertoires were run on the same platform as the roughly 710 first-cohort repertoires.

Sequenced material: PBMCs. The receptor's source is a young man in good health and CMV-seronegative. J is TRBJ2-3 and V is TRBV10-3; 8 nucleotides align to TRBD1. Here the CDR3 reads CAISESGDRGTDTQYF. DNA for the CDR3: TGTGCCATCAGTGAGTCGGGAGACAGGGGTACAGATACGCAGTATTTT.